This T cell receptor (beta chain) was retrieved from a study of blood T cell repertoires in COVID-19. Study-wide context: Samples taken during acute and convalescent COVID-19 were collected in the United States, Italy and Spain. The cDNA or gDNA used as material had been derived from T cells, B-cell-depleted T cells, or PBMCs.

The CDR3 has 13 residues. In germline, CDR1 is KGHSH, CDR2 LQKENI. Trimming removed 3 bases from V and 2 bases from J, with 7 bases in between. For this clone: The same CDR3 arises from other DNA sequences in this sample as well.

Original handling: Reference gene primer amplification in the assay estimated nucleated cell counts. Some clones are missing from TCRdb's copy, which holds only in-frame ones; the method was immunoSEQ multiplex PCR. The V and J calls and clone size come from that table; D and trimming were worked out from the DNA. Here the sample spans under 200,000 clones, 88% being singletons. The specimen was peripheral blood. The V and J genes are TRBV18 and TRBJ1-2, with TRBD1 as a possible D gene (6 bases). This TCR derives from a middle-aged man with active or convalescent COVID-19. CDR3 sequence: CASSPDRNYGYTF. CDR3 in DNA: TGTGCCAGCTCACCGGACAGAAACTATGGCTACACCTTC.